The entry that follows covers one T cell receptor (beta chain) sequence. Its antigen is not identified. The assay that was used to sequence DNA from cultured CD4+ T cells was the Oncomine TCR Beta short-read assay. The genomic DNA was obtained from cultured CD4+ T cells by extraction with the QIAamp micro DNA kit. Each CDR3 protein gets one entry after TCRdb re-called the PCR reads with MiXCR. The sample contains about 16,000 distinct CDR3 sequences, 45% to 50% of which appear only once. In germline, CDR1 is SGHNT, CDR2 YYREEE (reference sequence). Deletions cut 4 bases from V and 2 bases from J, with 15 bases between. CDR3 size: 15 residues. The data stem from a study of vaccination and CD4 T cells after COVID-19. The sample's treatment: approximately nine-day PBMC culture with coronavirus spike peptide pools or control peptides (ViraFEST assay). Spanning March to December 2020, the positive PCR dates came before US Alpha, Beta and Delta variants.

This TCR was sampled from a human donor with COVID-19. The source material was cultured CD4+ T cells from blood, sampled after SARS-CoV-2 vaccination. The chain uses TRBV5-4 and TRBJ2-5; no clear D. As DNA, the CDR3 is TGTGCCAGCAGCCGTAACAGTGGCAGTCAAGAGACCCAGTACTTC. This translates into CASSRNSGSQETQYF.